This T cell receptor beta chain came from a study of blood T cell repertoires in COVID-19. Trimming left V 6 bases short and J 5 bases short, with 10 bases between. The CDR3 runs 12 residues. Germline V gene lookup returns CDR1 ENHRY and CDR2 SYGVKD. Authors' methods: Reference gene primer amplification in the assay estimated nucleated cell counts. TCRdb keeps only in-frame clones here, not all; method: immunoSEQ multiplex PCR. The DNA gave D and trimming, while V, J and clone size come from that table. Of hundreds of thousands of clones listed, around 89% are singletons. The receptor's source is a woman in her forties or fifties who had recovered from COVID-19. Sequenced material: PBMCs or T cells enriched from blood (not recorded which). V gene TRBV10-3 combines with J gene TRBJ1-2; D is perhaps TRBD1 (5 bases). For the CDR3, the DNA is TGTGCCATCAGCGACAGAGTATATGGCTACACCTTC. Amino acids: CAISDRVYGYTF.